The clone carrying this TCR beta chain was recorded a few times. Its specificity is not known. This record belongs to a study of vaccination and CD4 T cells after COVID-19. Cultured CD4+ T-cell DNA underwent Oncomine TCR Beta short-read sequencing. TCRdb reanalysed the PCR reads using MiXCR and keeps one entry per CDR3 protein. In the table there are 12,000 to 15,000 distinct CDR3 sequences, more than 40% of which are singletons. The treatment here: approximately 10-day PBMC culture with coronavirus spike peptide pools or control peptides (ViraFEST assay). V gave up 0 bases and J gave up 0 bases, with 12 bases separating them. The CDR3 runs 16 residues. Germline CDR1 reads GTSNPN; CDR2 reads SVGIG (reference sequence).

The chain links TRBV30 to TRBJ1-5; D is ambiguous. Input material: CD4+ T cells from blood, cultured in vitro. The clonotype was recovered from a human donor who had recovered from COVID-19. CDR3 region: CAWSVIGSYSNQPQHF. The CDR3 region has the DNA TGTGCCTGGAGTGTAATCGGTTCGTATAGCAATCAGCCCCAGCATTTT. Variable domain in full (rest from reference TRBV30 and TRBJ1-5): SQTIHQWPATLVQPVGSPLSLECTVEGTSNPNLYWYRQAAGRGLQLLFYSVGIGQISSEVPQNLSASRPQDRQFILSSKKLLLSDSGFYLCAWSVIGSYSNQPQHFGDGTRLSIL.